The rows below give T cell receptor beta chains drawn from one sample of a study of shared clonotypes between healthy human individuals. Clones were read by immunoSEQ multiplex PCR, and TCRdb kept only the in-frame ones, dropping some. The table records roughly 2 million clones, roughly 95% of them present only once. Sequenced sample: naive CD8+ T cells sorted from blood. The receptors here all came from a man between 18 and 35 years old in good health. Each CDR3 is given with its conserved first and last residue. The order of the fields is CDR3 length, V gene, clone size, D gene, J gene, CDR3 protein, CDR3 DNA. The D gene is left open where the match is weak. Clone size is stated in some rows and not others, as once, few, many or a class when expanded.

length: 16; V: TRBV6-1; size: NA; D: NA; J: TRBJ2-4; CDR3: CASSEAWGPAKNIQYF; DNA: TGTGCCAGCAGTGAAGCTTGGGGTCCGGCCAAAAACATTCAGTACTTC
length: 16; V: TRBV2; size: once; D: TRBD1; J: TRBJ1-1; CDR3: CASSGDRGPVNTEAFF; DNA: TGTGCCAGCAGCGGGGACAGGGGGCCCGTGAACACTGAAGCTTTCTTT
length: 15; V: TRBV9; size: NA; D: NA; J: TRBJ2-3; CDR3: CASSVGSAGTDTQYF; DNA: TGTGCCAGCAGCGTAGGGTCCGCGGGCACAGATACGCAGTATTTT
length: 16; V: TRBV7-8; size: NA; D: TRBD1; J: TRBJ2-3; CDR3: CASSLVPGQGTDTQYF; DNA: TGTGCCAGCAGCTTAGTCCCGGGACAGGGGACAGATACGCAGTATTTT
length: 15; V: TRBV9; size: NA; D: NA; J: TRBJ2-7; CDR3: CASSVAPDGSYEQYF; DNA: TGTGCCAGCAGCGTAGCTCCGGACGGCTCCTACGAGCAGTACTTC
length: 18; V: TRBV4-3; size: NA; D: NA; J: TRBJ2-3; CDR3: CASSPTMLGEESTDTQYF; DNA: TGCGCCAGCAGCCCCACGATGTTGGGGGAGGAGAGCACAGATACGCAGTATTTT
length: 14; V: TRBV7-9; size: NA; D: TRBD1; J: TRBJ1-1; CDR3: CASSLTGGGLEAFF; DNA: TGTGCCAGCAGCCTGACAGGGGGCGGATTGGAAGCTTTCTTT
length: 13; V: TRBV27; size: NA; D: NA; J: TRBJ1-2; CDR3: CASSFSRDYGYTF; DNA: TGTGCCAGCAGTTTCTCCAGGGACTATGGCTACACCTTC
length: 14; V: TRBV27; size: NA; D: TRBD1; J: TRBJ1-2; CDR3: CASSPTGGSYGYTF; DNA: TGTGCCAGCAGCCCCACAGGGGGAAGCTATGGCTACACCTTC
length: 13; V: TRBV7-2; size: NA; D: NA; J: TRBJ2-7; CDR3: CASSLDVGAEQYF; DNA: TGTGCCAGCAGCTTAGATGTGGGAGCGGAGCAGTACTTC
length: 11; V: TRBV7-9; size: NA; D: NA; J: TRBJ2-7; CDR3: CASSFTGEQYF; DNA: TGTGCCAGCAGCTTTACTGGCGAGCAGTACTTC
length: 17; V: TRBV9; size: NA; D: TRBD1; J: TRBJ1-3; CDR3: CASSPPGQGQPGNTIYF; DNA: TGTGCCAGCAGCCCACCAGGACAGGGCCAGCCTGGAAACACCATATATTTT
length: 15; V: TRBV9; size: NA; D: NA; J: TRBJ2-7; CDR3: CASSPSLTPSYEQYF; DNA: TGTGCCAGCAGCCCCTCTCTTACCCCCTCCTACGAGCAGTACTTC
length: 14; V: TRBV30; size: NA; D: TRBD1; J: TRBJ1-3; CDR3: CAWTGTGTGNTIYF; DNA: TGTGCCTGGACAGGGACAGGGACTGGAAACACCATATATTTT
length: 13; V: TRBV10-3; size: NA; D: NA; J: TRBJ2-7; CDR3: CAISLGSGYEQYF; DNA: TGTGCCATCAGTTTGGGGAGCGGCTACGAGCAGTACTTC
length: 13; V: TRBV30; size: NA; D: NA; J: TRBJ1-3; CDR3: CAWSEGSGNTIYF; DNA: TGTGCCTGGAGTGAGGGCTCTGGAAACACCATATATTTT
length: 17; V: TRBV27; size: once; D: TRBD2; J: TRBJ2-7; CDR3: CASSFLRVAGGLDEQYF; DNA: TGTGCCAGCAGTTTCCTCCGAGTAGCGGGAGGGCTGGACGAGCAGTACTTC
length: 14; V: TRBV4-3; size: once; D: TRBD1; J: TRBJ2-1; CDR3: CASSQVTGGNEQFF; DNA: TGCGCCAGCAGCCAAGTGACAGGGGGCAATGAGCAGTTCTTC
length: 12; V: TRBV2; size: once; D: NA; J: TRBJ2-1; CDR3: CASIQLYNEQFF; DNA: TGTGCCAGCATTCAATTATACAATGAGCAGTTCTTC
length: 16; V: TRBV12-2; size: NA; D: NA; J: TRBJ2-2; CDR3: CASRLVPAANTGELFF; DNA: TGTGCAAGTCGCTTAGTTCCGGCCGCGAACACCGGGGAGCTGTTTTTT
length: 14; V: TRBV6-5; size: NA; D: TRBD2; J: TRBJ2-7; CDR3: CASSFLAGGPEQYF; DNA: TGTGCCAGCAGTTTCTTAGCGGGAGGGCCGGAGCAGTACTTC
length: 13; V: TRBV25-1; size: few; D: TRBD1; J: TRBJ1-2; CDR3: CASNTGTGFGYTF; DNA: TGTGCCAGCAACACCGGGACAGGTTTTGGCTACACCTTC
length: 14; V: TRBV5-5; size: NA; D: TRBD1; J: TRBJ1-1; CDR3: CASSWTGGSTEAFF; DNA: TGTGCCAGCAGCTGGACAGGGGGGAGCACTGAAGCTTTCTTT
length: 15; V: TRBV10-3; size: once; D: TRBD1; J: TRBJ1-1; CDR3: CAISGSGTAKTEAFF; DNA: TGTGCCATCAGTGGATCCGGGACAGCGAAAACTGAAGCTTTCTTT
length: 17; V: TRBV5-8; size: once; D: TRBD2; J: TRBJ2-1; CDR3: CASSLEATGLAGYEQFF; DNA: TGTGCCAGCAGCTTGGAGGCGACGGGACTAGCGGGGTATGAGCAGTTCTTC
length: 17; V: TRBV11-2; size: few; D: TRBD1; J: TRBJ1-5; CDR3: CASSLEGTGVGNQPQHF; DNA: TGTGCCAGCAGCTTAGAGGGGACAGGGGTTGGCAATCAGCCCCAGCATTTT
length: 13; V: TRBV5-4; size: NA; D: NA; J: TRBJ2-7; CDR3: CASSSTETYEQYF; DNA: TGTGCCAGCAGCTCAACAGAGACCTACGAGCAGTACTTC
length: 15; V: TRBV5-4; size: NA; D: NA; J: TRBJ2-7; CDR3: CASSLRGASPHEQYF; DNA: TGTGCCAGCAGCTTGAGGGGAGCTTCCCCCCACGAGCAGTACTTC
length: 16; V: TRBV11-2; size: NA; D: NA; J: TRBJ2-1; CDR3: CASSLSRLPIYNEQFF; DNA: TGTGCCAGCAGCTTATCCCGCTTGCCAATCTACAATGAGCAGTTCTTC
length: 15; V: TRBV2; size: NA; D: NA; J: TRBJ2-5; CDR3: CASSVGHTGAETQYF; DNA: TGTGCCAGCAGTGTCGGACATACTGGGGCAGAGACCCAGTACTTC
length: 15; V: TRBV13; size: NA; D: TRBD1; J: TRBJ1-1; CDR3: CASSQQQGVNTEAFF; DNA: TGTGCCAGCAGCCAACAACAGGGGGTGAACACTGAAGCTTTCTTT
length: 15; V: TRBV9; size: NA; D: TRBD2; J: TRBJ2-1; CDR3: CASRPGLAGTNEQFF; DNA: TGTGCCAGCAGGCCGGGACTAGCGGGTACCAATGAGCAGTTCTTC
length: 13; V: TRBV27; size: few; D: NA; J: TRBJ1-1; CDR3: CASSFGLNTEAFF; DNA: TGTGCCAGCAGTTTCGGTCTGAACACTGAAGCTTTCTTT
length: 12; V: TRBV11-2; size: NA; D: NA; J: TRBJ2-1; CDR3: CASSLAYNEQFF; DNA: TGTGCCAGCAGCTTAGCTTACAATGAGCAGTTCTTC
length: 16; V: TRBV5-1; size: NA; D: NA; J: TRBJ1-2; CDR3: CASSLAYEGTHYGYTF; DNA: TGCGCCAGCAGCTTGGCCTACGAGGGCACCCACTATGGCTACACCTTC
length: 15; V: TRBV6-6; size: NA; D: NA; J: TRBJ2-7; CDR3: CASSPAGQSMNEQYF; DNA: TGTGCCAGCAGCCCCGCGGGGCAGAGTATGAACGAGCAGTACTTC
length: 16; V: TRBV10-3; size: NA; D: NA; J: TRBJ2-2; CDR3: CAISGFGGPNTGELFF; DNA: TGTGCCATCAGTGGTTTCGGGGGCCCGAACACCGGGGAGCTGTTTTTT
length: 13; V: TRBV19; size: NA; D: TRBD1; J: TRBJ1-1; CDR3: CASSIGQGSEAFF; DNA: TGTGCCAGTAGTATAGGACAGGGCTCTGAAGCTTTCTTT
length: 14; V: TRBV30; size: NA; D: NA; J: TRBJ1-2; CDR3: CAWSRVGTLFGYTF; DNA: TGTGCCTGGAGTAGGGTTGGGACGTTATTTGGCTACACCTTC
length: 15; V: TRBV6-1; size: NA; D: TRBD2; J: TRBJ2-3; CDR3: CASSEAPTSADTQYF; DNA: TGTGCCAGCAGTGAAGCCCCGACTAGCGCAGATACGCAGTATTTT
length: 15; V: TRBV7-9; size: NA; D: NA; J: TRBJ2-2; CDR3: CASSATGSNTGELFF; DNA: TGTGCCAGCAGCGCTACAGGGTCGAACACCGGGGAGCTGTTTTTT
length: 15; V: TRBV30; size: NA; D: NA; J: TRBJ1-4; CDR3: CAWGGGTSTNEKLFF; DNA: TGTGCCTGGGGGGGAGGGACCTCAACTAATGAAAAACTGTTTTTT
length: 16; V: TRBV11-2; size: NA; D: TRBD2; J: TRBJ2-1; CDR3: CASSSRLADSYNEQFF; DNA: TGTGCCAGCAGCTCCAGACTAGCGGATTCCTACAATGAGCAGTTCTTC
length: 11; V: TRBV20-1; size: few; D: NA; J: TRBJ1-1; CDR3: CSANQGLEAFF; DNA: TGCAGTGCAAACCAGGGTTTGGAAGCTTTCTTT
length: 14; V: TRBV27; size: NA; D: NA; J: TRBJ1-1; CDR3: CASSSTGMNTEAFF; DNA: TGTGCCAGCAGTTCCACAGGGATGAACACTGAAGCTTTCTTT
length: 15; V: TRBV6-5; size: NA; D: TRBD1; J: TRBJ2-7; CDR3: CASRSFSGTADEQYF; DNA: TGTGCCAGCAGATCCTTCTCCGGGACAGCGGACGAGCAGTACTTC
length: 13; V: TRBV6-1; size: NA; D: NA; J: TRBJ2-2; CDR3: CASKARNTGELFF; DNA: TGTGCCAGCAAGGCCAGGAACACCGGGGAGCTGTTTTTT
length: 16; V: TRBV2; size: NA; D: NA; J: TRBJ2-1; CDR3: CASSEGHLGWDNEQFF; DNA: TGTGCCAGCAGTGAAGGTCATTTGGGGTGGGACAATGAGCAGTTCTTC